These 17 T cell receptor beta chains were sequenced from one sample in a study of blood T cell repertoires in COVID-19. TCRdb's table, derived via immunoSEQ multiplex PCR, lists solely in-frame clones and lacks some. The repertoire includes roughly 300,000 clones, about 87% of them detected once, and around 8% sits in the top ten. The specimen was peripheral blood. These receptor sequences come from a woman between 45 and 65 years old who had recovered from COVID-19.

The chain couples TRBV5-4 to TRBJ2-2; 7 bases fit TRBD1. In germline, CDR1 is SGHNT, CDR2 YYREEE (reference sequence). Trimming at V came to 4 bases and at J to 3 bases, leaving 3 bases not matched to a gene. This CDR3 is 14 amino acids long. The CDR3 here is CASSLTGDTGELFF. CDR3 sequence (DNA): TGTGCCAGCAGCCTTACAGGGGACACCGGGGAGCTGTTTTTT.

This clone has only one observation. The V gene is TRBV3-1 (or the pseudogene TRBV3-2), the J gene TRBJ2-5; D is unresolved. The CDR3 contains 12 residues. CDR1 is LGHDT, CDR2 YNNKEL, per germline (reference sequence). The V and J ends lost 1 base and 2 bases respectively, with 2 bases between them. The CDR3 loop reads CASSQAQETQYF. For the CDR3, the DNA is TGTGCCAGCAGCCAAGCTCAAGAGACCCAGTACTTC.

The chain couples TRBV7-2 to TRBJ2-3, with 11 positions matching TRBD2. V shed 4 bases, J shed 6 bases, and the junction held 3 bases outside the gene matches. The CDR3 consists of 14 residues. The germline V gene encodes CDR1 SGHTA and CDR2 FQGNSA. CDR3 bases: TGTGCCAGCAGCTCGGGACTAGCGGTGGATACGCAGTATTTT. It is translated as CASSSGLAVDTQYF.

J is TRBJ1-1 and V is TRBV6-5, with 7 bases lining up with TRBD1. Germline lookup yields CDR1 MNHEY and CDR2 SVGAGI. V shed 6 bases, J shed 6 bases, and the junction held 7 bases outside the gene matches. The CDR3 sequence is 13 residues long. The CDR3 DNA is TGTGCCAGCAGGAGACAGGGTAGGGCTGAAGCTTTCTTT. It yields the protein CASRRQGRAEAFF.

The chain couples TRBV11-2 to TRBJ2-2, with TRBD2 identical over 14 bases. The germline V gene encodes CDR1 SGHAT and CDR2 FQNNGV. V lost 4 bases to trimming and J lost 8 bases; unmatched junction nucleotides: 9. CDR3 length: 17 residues. The CDR3 sequence: CASSYGLAGGRRGELFF. CDR3 nucleotides: TGTGCCAGCAGCTACGGACTAGCGGGAGGTCGTAGAGGGGAGCTGTTTTTT.

The gene calls are TRBV10-1 and TRBJ1-2; unclear D gene. Germline values: CDR1 WNHNN, CDR2 SYGVQD (reference sequence). The CDR3 is 11 residues long. V was clipped by 4 bases and J by 6 bases, with 6 bases between them. CDR3 residues: CASSGGDGYTF. The DNA for the CDR3 is TGCGCCAGCAGTGGCGGAGATGGCTACACCTTC.

The genes are TRBV12-5 and TRBJ2-5; D call uncertain. The CDR3 loop spans 13 amino acids. V was shortened by 6 bases and J by 7 bases, with 15 bases between the two germline ends. The germline V gene has CDR1 LGHNT and CDR2 FRNRAP. The CDR3 DNA follows: TGTGCTAGTGGCCTCGGGTCCAGATCGACCCAGTACTTC. Protein product: CASGLGSRSTQYF.

The rearrangement joins TRBV28 to TRBJ2-7, with 7 nucleotides matching TRBD2. Germline CDR1 reads MDHEN; CDR2 reads SYDVKM. V lost 5 bases and J lost 0; bases outside the gene matches: 10. The length of the CDR3 is 16 residues. The CDR3 sequence is CASSILAGVSSYEQYF. The CDR3 coding sequence is TGTGCCAGCAGTATCTTGGCGGGGGTCAGCTCCTACGAGCAGTACTTC.

The chain uses TRBV27 and TRBJ2-6, with 9 bases fitting TRBD1. Trimming cost V 5 bases and J 9 bases; bases outside gene matches: 11. The germline CDR1 and CDR2 sequences are MNHEY and SMNVEV (reference sequence). This CDR3 has 16 residues. The CDR3 protein is CASSARTGEWNNVLTF. CDR3 sequence (DNA): TGTGCCAGCAGTGCCCGGACAGGGGAGTGGAACAACGTCCTGACTTTC.

The CDR3 reads CSATQDYEQYF. The CDR3 nucleotides read TGCAGTGCAACTCAGGACTACGAGCAGTACTTC. The V call is TRBV20-1, the J call TRBJ2-7; D is unresolved. The ends were cut back, 6 bases at V and 3 bases at J, with 9 bases in the middle. CDR1 DFQATT and CDR2 SNEGSKA come from the germline V gene (reference sequence). The CDR3 has 11 residues.

The chain links TRBV5-1 to TRBJ2-7, with D perhaps matching TRBD1 (5 bases). CDR1 SGHRS and CDR2 YFSETQ come from the germline V gene. The CDR3 is 14 residues long. V was clipped by 0 bases and J by 5 bases, with 12 bases between them. The CDR3 spells CASSLGQTPDEQYF. In DNA, the CDR3 is TGCGCCAGCAGCTTGGGACAGACGCCCGACGAGCAGTACTTC.

The chain couples TRBV11-1 to TRBJ2-7, with D hard to call. V was cut by 5 bases and J by 2 bases, with 7 bases left in between. The CDR3 runs 12 residues. CDR1 is SGHAT, CDR2 FQDESV, per germline (reference sequence). CDR3 sequence: CASSMGPYEQYF. CDR3 DNA sequence: TGTGCCAGCAGCATGGGCCCCTACGAGCAGTACTTC.

V and J are TRBV19 and TRBJ2-7; 8 bases are shared with TRBD1. This CDR3 spans 14 amino acids. V lost 5 bases to trimming and J lost 3 bases; unmatched junction nucleotides: 6. The germline V gene has CDR1 LNHDA and CDR2 SQIVND (reference sequence). This CDR3 is CASSLGTGIYEQYF. CDR3 nucleotide sequence: TGTGCCAGTAGTCTAGGGACAGGAATCTACGAGCAGTACTTC.

The chain joins TRBV19 to TRBJ2-1, with TRBD2 matching over 7 bases. Germline V gene data show CDR1 as LNHDA and CDR2 as SQIVND (reference sequence). J lost 3 bases, V lost 3 bases, and 8 bases had no gene match. The CDR3 consists of 16 residues. DNA of the CDR3: TGTGCCAGTAGTATTTCTCACTCGGGGGGCTACAATGAGCAGTTCTTC. Residues: CASSISHSGGYNEQFF.

The CDR3 region has the DNA TGTGCCAGCAGTTACTCGACCGGACAGTCCTTGGGCACTGAAGCTTTCTTT. Its protein product is CASSYSTGQSLGTEAFF. The chain joins TRBV6-2 or TRBV6-3 to TRBJ1-1, with D maybe TRBD1 (6 bases). V gave up 0 bases and J gave up 4 bases, with 18 bases separating them. The CDR3 runs to 17 residues. Germline-derived CDR1 and CDR2 are MNHEY and SVGEGT.

Comment on this clone: The sample contains more than one DNA sequence encoding this CDR3. The J gene is TRBJ1-5, the V gene TRBV28; 9 nucleotides match TRBD1. V shed 5 bases, J shed 7 bases, and the junction held 6 bases outside the gene matches. CDR1 and CDR2 from the germline V gene are MDHEN and SYDVKM. The CDR3 is 14 residues long. This CDR3 reads CASSLGQGGQPQHF. The CDR3 DNA is TGTGCCAGCAGTCTGGGACAGGGCGGGCAGCCCCAGCATTTT.

The table lists this clone with a few counts. J is TRBJ2-7 and V is TRBV7-2; TRBD1 matches 7 bases. CDR3 length: 16 residues. Germline V gives CDR1 SGHTA, CDR2 FQGNSA. V lost 2 bases, J lost 2 bases, and 9 bases stayed unmatched. CDR3 DNA sequence: TGTGCCAGCAGCTTAAGGTCTGGGGACAGAACCTACGAGCAGTACTTC. This sequence encodes CASSLRSGDRTYEQYF.